Presented here are 15 T cell receptor beta chains from one specimen sequenced in a study of blood T cell repertoires in COVID-19. TCRdb's copy holds only in-frame clones and misses some; the assay was immunoSEQ multiplex PCR. This table holds around 100,000 clones, about 88% found once. The material sequenced was peripheral blood. The receptors derive from a human donor in a cohort sampled during active COVID-19.

The chain carries TRBV11-2 and TRBJ2-7; D remains unclear. The germline V gene encodes CDR1 SGHAT and CDR2 FQNNGV. The CDR3 covers 13 residues. V was cut by 3 bases and J by 1 base, with 7 bases left in between. In DNA, the CDR3 is TGTGCCAGCAGCTTGTCCCATTCCTACGAGCAGTACTTC. It encodes CASSLSHSYEQYF.

The chain joins TRBV18 to TRBJ2-1; TRBD2 aligns across 11 bases. The CDR3 extends over 15 amino acids. Germline V lookup: CDR1 KGHSH, CDR2 LQKENI. The J segment lost 8 bases and the V segment lost 4 bases, leaving 7 bases of the junction unmatched. The CDR3 nucleotides read TGTGCCAGCTCACGATCAACTAGCGGGGGCTATGAGCAGTTCTTC. It translates to CASSRSTSGGYEQFF. Complete variable domain (other parts from reference TRBV18 and TRBJ2-1): NAGVMQNPRHLVRRRGQEARLRCSPMKGHSHVYWYRQLPEEGLKFMVYLQKENIIDESGMPKERFSAEFPKEGPSILRIQQVVRGDSAAYFCASSRSTSGGYEQFFGPGTRLTVL.

The rearrangement joins TRBV11-2 to TRBJ2-1; D is uncertain. The CDR3 consists of 17 residues. V lost 0 bases and J lost 10, with 22 bases in between. Germline V gene sequence: CDR1 SGHAT, CDR2 FQNNGV. CDR3 sequence: CASSLDRRSSPAREQFF. Here the CDR3 DNA reads TGTGCCAGCAGCTTAGATAGGCGGTCTAGTCCAGCCCGGGAGCAGTTCTTC.

This chain connects TRBV19 to TRBJ1-5; 10 positions match TRBD1. V trimming: 5 bases; J trimming: 3 bases; junction bases outside the gene matches: 7. This CDR3 has 16 amino acids. CDR1 LNHDA and CDR2 SQIVND come from the germline V gene (reference sequence). The CDR3 is CASSDDRGPSNQPQHF. The CDR3 nucleotides read TGTGCCAGTAGTGACGACAGGGGGCCCTCCAATCAGCCCCAGCATTTT.

The J gene is TRBJ2-7, the V gene TRBV7-2, with 12 bases matching TRBD2. This CDR3 comprises 15 residues. The germline gives CDR1 SGHTA, CDR2 FQGNSA. V was clipped by 1 base and J by 3 bases; unmatched bases: 1. This CDR3 reads CASSLVGLAGYEQYF. Here the CDR3 DNA reads TGTGCCAGCAGCTTAGTGGGACTAGCGGGCTACGAGCAGTACTTC.

CDR3 sequence (DNA): TGTGCCAGCTCACCAGCTTCACAGGCGAACACCGGGGAGCTGTTTTTT. This encodes CASSPASQANTGELFF. The chain is built from TRBV18 and TRBJ2-2; maybe TRBD1 (5 bases). The CDR3 runs to 16 residues. Deletions cut 2 bases from V and 0 bases from J, with 10 bases between. Germline values: CDR1 KGHSH, CDR2 LQKENI.

This chain uses TRBV9 with TRBJ1-2; TRBD1 might be the D (5 bases). The V gene's germline CDR1 is SGDLS and CDR2 YYNGEE. This CDR3 contains 15 residues. Trimming took off 0 bases at V and 4 bases at J, with 13 bases between the two ends. CDR3 nucleotides: TGTGCCAGCAGCGTAGGACGGGGGGAGGTCTATGGCTACACCTTC. This codes for CASSVGRGEVYGYTF.

The chain recombines TRBV6-2 or TRBV6-3 with TRBJ2-7; 7 nucleotides match TRBD1. The junction had 17 bases not matched to a gene; V was cut back by 6 bases and J by 6 bases. Germline V gene lookup returns CDR1 MNHEY and CDR2 SVGEGT. This CDR3 spans 16 amino acids. CDR3: CASSSGTVFPRSEQYF. CDR3 nucleotides: TGTGCCAGCAGCTCCGGGACAGTTTTTCCCCGGTCCGAGCAGTACTTC.

The V call is TRBV19, the J call TRBJ2-7; D perhaps matches TRBD1 (6 bases). CDR3 length equals 15 residues. Trimming pared 7 bases from V and 5 bases from J, leaving 21 bases between. The germline gives CDR1 LNHDA, CDR2 SQIVND (reference sequence). CDR3 sequence (DNA): TGTGCCAGTAACCACAGGGACGGAAGAGGCCACGAGCAGTACTTC. Protein sequence: CASNHRDGRGHEQYF.

V gene TRBV6-1 combines with J gene TRBJ2-2; TRBD2 matches at 7 bases. This CDR3 has 15 amino acids. The V segment lost 2 bases and the J segment 3 bases; nucleotides outside the gene matches: 3. Germline V lookup: CDR1 MNHNS, CDR2 SASEGT. This chain's CDR3 is CASSEMAGDTGELFF. The CDR3 DNA follows: TGTGCCAGCAGTGAAATGGCGGGGGACACCGGGGAGCTGTTTTTT.

The CDR3: CASSRGLAGNTIYF. The CDR3 DNA reads as TGTGCCAGCAGTAGGGGGCTGGCTGGAAACACCATATATTTT. The chain couples TRBV28 to TRBJ1-3, with 7 bases aligning to TRBD1. In germline, CDR1 is MDHEN, CDR2 SYDVKM. The CDR3 loop spans 14 amino acids. The ends lost 5 bases at V and 2 bases at J; junction bases unmatched: 3.

The chain is built from TRBV9 and TRBJ2-7; D ambiguous. The V gene lost 0 bases and the J gene lost 2 bases, with 9 bases spanning the gap. Germline CDR1 is SGDLS and CDR2 is YYNGEE. This CDR3 contains 14 residues. CDR3 coding DNA: TGTGCCAGCAGCGTAGACCGCGGTACCTACGAGCAGTACTTC. Protein sequence: CASSVDRGTYEQYF.

The chain carries TRBV4-1 and TRBJ2-1; tentatively, D is TRBD2 (6 bases). V was shortened by 0 bases and J by 6 bases, with 12 bases between the two germline ends. Germline CDR1 is MGHRA and CDR2 is YSYEKL. This CDR3 is 15 amino acids long. The CDR3 DNA sequence: TGCGCCAGCAGCCAAGAGCCCGGGAGTGGCAATGAGCAGTTCTTC. Protein product: CASSQEPGSGNEQFF.

This chain links TRBV6-4 with TRBJ2-3; 8 nucleotides line up with TRBD2. This CDR3 comprises 15 residues. J lost 3 bases, V lost 1 base, and 3 bases had no gene match. Per the germline V gene, CDR1 is MRHNA and CDR2 is SNTAGT. DNA for the CDR3: TGTGCCAGCAGTGACTTCTCTAGCGGGACAGATACGCAGTATTTT. This sequence encodes CASSDFSSGTDTQYF.

The rearrangement uses TRBV5-8 and TRBJ1-4; D gene uncertain. The CDR3 has 16 amino acids. The germline gives CDR1 SGHTS, CDR2 YDEGEE. The germline V and J ends were trimmed by 4 bases and 0 bases, with 13 bases remaining between them. The CDR3 loop reads CASSPPITSTNEKLFF. The DNA for the CDR3 is TGTGCCAGCAGCCCCCCTATTACTTCAACTAATGAAAAACTGTTTTTT.